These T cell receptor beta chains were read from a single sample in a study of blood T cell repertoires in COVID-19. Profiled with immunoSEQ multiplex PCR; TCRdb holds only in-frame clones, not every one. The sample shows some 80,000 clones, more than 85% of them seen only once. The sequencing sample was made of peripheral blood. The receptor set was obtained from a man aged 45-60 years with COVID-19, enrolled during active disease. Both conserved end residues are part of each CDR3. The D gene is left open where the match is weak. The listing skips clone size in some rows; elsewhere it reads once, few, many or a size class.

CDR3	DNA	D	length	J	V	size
CAISESGQLNQPQHF	TGTGCCATCAGTGAGTCGGGACAGCTCAATCAGCCCCAGCATTTT	TRBD1	15	TRBJ1-5	TRBV10-3	NA
CASSPGSGANVLTF	TGTGCCAGCAGTCCCGGCTCTGGGGCCAACGTCCTGACTTTC	NA	14	TRBJ2-6	TRBV2	NA
CASSSFRDSSYEQYF	TGTGCCAGCAGCTCCTTCCGGGACAGCTCCTACGAGCAGTACTTC	TRBD1	15	TRBJ2-7	TRBV11-2	NA
CASSRGPQARSGVQETQYF	TGTGCCAGCAGTCGTGGACCACAGGCCCGTTCAGGGGTCCAAGAGACCCAGTACTTC	NA	19	TRBJ2-5	TRBV6-2/TRBV6-3	few
CASSPPGQNYGYTF	TGTGCCAGCAGCCCCCCGGGACAGAACTATGGCTACACCTTC	TRBD1	14	TRBJ1-2	TRBV28	NA
CASSYKGLGSTDTQYF	TGTGCCAGCAGTTATAAGGGACTAGGAAGCACAGATACGCAGTATTTT	TRBD2	16	TRBJ2-3	TRBV6-5	NA
CASSFILAGDTDTQYF	TGTGCCAGCAGTTTCATACTAGCGGGGGACACAGATACGCAGTATTTT	TRBD2	16	TRBJ2-3	TRBV2	NA
CASSTLDRLNYGYTF	TGTGCCAGTAGTACCCTCGACAGGCTTAACTATGGCTACACCTTC	NA	15	TRBJ1-2	TRBV19	few
CATSDGGAGKNIQYF	TGTGCCACCAGTGATGGGGGGGCGGGCAAAAACATTCAGTACTTC	NA	15	TRBJ2-4	TRBV24-1	NA
CASSLAASGSLYNEQFF	TGTGCCAGCAGCTTAGCGGCTAGCGGGAGTCTTTACAATGAGCAGTTCTTC	TRBD2	17	TRBJ2-1	TRBV7-9	NA
CASSPIRENTEAFF	TGTGCCAGCTCACCCATCAGGGAAAACACTGAAGCTTTCTTT	NA	14	TRBJ1-1	TRBV18	NA
CASSLASSGLTDTQYF	TGTGCCAGCAGCTTAGCGTCTAGCGGGCTTACAGATACGCAGTATTTT	TRBD2	16	TRBJ2-3	TRBV7-8	NA
CASRRLAGDSGELFF	TGTGCCAGCAGACGACTAGCGGGAGATTCCGGGGAGCTGTTTTTT	TRBD2	15	TRBJ2-2	TRBV4-2	NA
CASSEAAGGGTDTQYF	TGTGCCAGCAGTGAAGCGGCGGGAGGAGGGACAGATACGCAGTATTTT	TRBD2	16	TRBJ2-3	TRBV6-1	NA
CASSLADLRYEQYF	TGTGCCAGCAGCTTAGCGGACTTAAGATACGAGCAGTACTTC	NA	14	TRBJ2-7	TRBV7-2	NA
CASSGLLASGYNEQFF	TGTGCCAGCAGCGGACTGTTGGCTAGCGGTTACAATGAGCAGTTCTTC	TRBD2	16	TRBJ2-1	TRBV9	once
CAWRGQGDGKLFF	TGTGCCTGGAGAGGGCAGGGGGACGGAAAACTGTTTTTT	TRBD1	13	TRBJ1-4	TRBV30	once
CAWTAGVNNEQFF	TGTGCCTGGACTGCGGGAGTAAACAATGAGCAGTTCTTC	TRBD2	13	TRBJ2-1	TRBV30	NA
CASSPRQGADGNTIYF	TGTGCCAGCTCACCACGGCAGGGGGCCGATGGAAACACCATATATTTT	TRBD1	16	TRBJ1-3	TRBV18	NA
CASSLGTVNSPLHF	TGTGCCAGCAGCCTGGGGACAGTAAATTCACCCCTCCACTTT	TRBD1	14	TRBJ1-6	TRBV9	NA
CASSIAGDRIYEQYF	TGTGCCAGTAGTATAGCGGGAGACAGAATTTACGAGCAGTACTTC	NA	15	TRBJ2-7	TRBV19	NA
CAISESMGRAPSSYNEQFF	TGTGCCATCAGTGAGTCGATGGGGCGCGCCCCAAGCTCCTACAATGAGCAGTTCTTC	NA	19	TRBJ2-1	TRBV10-3	NA
CASSDSGRAGRHTQYF	TGTGCCAGCAGTGATAGCGGGAGGGCCGGTCGACATACGCAGTATTTT	TRBD2	16	TRBJ2-3	TRBV2	NA
CASISSTDTQYF	TGCGCCAGCATCTCTAGCACAGATACGCAGTATTTT	NA	12	TRBJ2-3	TRBV5-1	once
CASSQMTDSYEQYF	TGCGCCAGCAGTCAAATGACAGATTCCTACGAGCAGTACTTC	NA	14	TRBJ2-7	TRBV23-1	NA
CASSPRVAGEGETQYF	TGCGCCAGCAGCCCCAGGGTAGCGGGAGAAGGAGAGACCCAGTACTTC	TRBD2	16	TRBJ2-5	TRBV5-1	NA
CASLLGQGGYGYTF	TGTGCCAGCTTACTGGGACAGGGGGGTTATGGCTACACCTTC	TRBD1	14	TRBJ1-2	TRBV7-2	NA
CASSVAGEHGTQYF	TGTGCCAGCAGCGTAGCGGGAGAGCACGGCACGCAGTATTTT	TRBD2	14	TRBJ2-3	TRBV13	NA